Each of the 27 T cell receptor beta chains below was sequenced from the same sample in a study of blood T cell repertoires in COVID-19. Sequencing used immunoSEQ multiplex PCR; TCRdb keeps in-frame clones, though not all of them. Seen here are 160,000 or so clones, about 88% observed once, and the top ten hold about a sixth. Material for sequencing was peripheral blood. These TCRs come from a man aged 60 to 75 with active or convalescent COVID-19.

The V gene is TRBV5-1, the J gene TRBJ1-2; 7 bases are shared with TRBD1. With 3 bases clipped from V and 7 bases from J, the junction kept 6 bases outside the gene matches. The CDR3 is 13 amino acids. The V gene's germline CDR1 is SGHRS and CDR2 YFSETQ. CDR3 DNA sequence: TGCGCCAGCAGCTCAGAGACAGGGCTTGGCTACACCTTC. This sequence encodes CASSSETGLGYTF.

The V call is TRBV11-2, the J call TRBJ2-1; possibly TRBD1 for D (7 bases). The length of the CDR3 is 15 residues. Germline-derived CDR1 and CDR2 are SGHAT and FQNNGV. Trimming took off 5 bases at V and 0 bases at J, with 11 bases between the two ends. This CDR3 is CASSAGGSSYNEQFF. The CDR3 DNA reads TGTGCCAGCAGCGCAGGGGGGAGCTCCTACAATGAGCAGTTCTTC.

The CDR3 sequence is CASSVFDGASGTGELFF. CDR3 nucleotide sequence: TGTGCCAGCAGCGTTTTTGACGGGGCTAGCGGGACCGGGGAGCTGTTTTTT. The V and J genes are TRBV9 and TRBJ2-2; 8 positions match TRBD2. The CDR3 is made up of 17 amino acids. The ends lost 2 bases at V and 5 bases at J; junction bases unmatched: 11. Looked up from germline, CDR1 is SGDLS and CDR2 is YYNGEE. Full variable domain (missing parts from reference TRBV9 and TRBJ2-2): DSGVTQTPKHLITATGQRVTLRCSPRSGDLSVYWYQQSLDQGLQFLIQYYNGEERAKGNILERFSAQQFPDLHSELNLSSLELGDSALYFCASSVFDGASGTGELFFGEGSRLTVL.

This chain joins TRBV5-1 and TRBJ2-1, with 7 nucleotides matching TRBD2. Trimming took 4 bases from V and 5 from J; bases not matched to a gene: 15. CDR3 size: 17 residues. Germline CDR1 is SGHRS and CDR2 is YFSETQ. The CDR3 DNA is TGCGCCAGCAGCCTAGGTTTTAGGCCTAGCGGAAACAATGAGCAGTTCTTC. This codes for CASSLGFRPSGNNEQFF.

The chain combines TRBV27 with TRBJ1-5, with D possibly being TRBD1 (6 bases). CDR1 and CDR2 from the germline V gene are MNHEY and SMNVEV (reference sequence). Trimming shortened V by 4 bases and J by 7 bases, and 17 bases separated the two germline ends. CDR3 length: 15 residues. DNA for the CDR3: TGTGCCAGCAGTTCCTCGGGCGGGGGGCCCCAGCCCCAGCATTTT. It yields the protein CASSSSGGGPQPQHF.

This clone appeared a single time. V is TRBV18 and J is TRBJ2-3, with 8 bases fitting TRBD1. CDR3 length: 15 residues. V lost 5 bases and J lost 5; bases outside the gene matches: 9. The germline gives CDR1 KGHSH, CDR2 LQKENI. In nucleotides, the CDR3 is TGTGCCAGCTCAGCGATTGGACAGGGTGGAGATACGCAGTATTTT. Its protein product is CASSAIGQGGDTQYF. Based on the CDR3 plus reference TRBV18 and TRBJ2-3, the full variable domain is NAGVMQNPRHLVRRRGQEARLRCSPMKGHSHVYWYRQLPEEGLKFMVYLQKENIIDESGMPKERFSAEFPKEGPSILRIQQVVRGDSAAYFCASSAIGQGGDTQYFGPGTRLTVL.

CDR3 coding DNA: TGTGCCAGCAGTGAGGAGGGGCTGGGAGCCCAGCATTTT. It encodes CASSEEGLGAQHF. The chain links TRBV2 to TRBJ1-5; D is possibly TRBD1 (5 bases). The V gene lost 3 bases and the J gene lost 11 bases, with 14 bases spanning the gap. Germline values: CDR1 SNHLY, CDR2 FYNNEI. This CDR3 has 13 amino acids.

The chain joins TRBV12-3 or TRBV12-4 to TRBJ1-5; perhaps TRBD1 as D (5 bases). The V gene lost 5 bases and the J gene lost 9 bases, with 11 bases spanning the gap. The CDR3 has 12 residues. The CDR3 DNA reads TGTGCCAGCAGTGGGGCTTGGGGGCCCCAGCATTTT. Translating it yields CASSGAWGPQHF.

The CDR3 coding sequence is TGTGCCAGCAGCTTGAGGACAGCTGGGGCCAACGTCCTGACTTTC. This gives the protein CASSLRTAGANVLTF. The rearrangement links TRBV7-2 to TRBJ2-6, with D possibly TRBD1 on 6 matching bases. CDR1 SGHTA and CDR2 FQGNSA come from the germline V gene. The V gene lost 3 bases and the J gene lost 2 bases, with 8 bases spanning the gap. This CDR3 contains 15 residues.

The gene calls are TRBV6-1 and TRBJ1-1; D not certain. CDR3 length: 12 residues. Germline V gives CDR1 MNHNS, CDR2 SASEGT. Trimming removed 2 bases from V and 12 bases from J, with 13 bases in between. For the CDR3, the DNA is TGTGCCAGCAGTGAACTGGTCCAGGAAACTTTCTTT. This translates into CASSELVQETFF.

The chain uses TRBV19 and TRBJ2-3; tentative D call: TRBD1 (6 bases). CDR1 and CDR2 from the germline V gene are LNHDA and SQIVND (reference sequence). The CDR3 has 15 amino acids. The V end lost 6 bases, the J end lost 2 bases, and 15 bases lay between the germline ends. CDR3 sequence: CASRKTGVHTDTQYF. The CDR3, as DNA: TGTGCCAGTAGGAAGACAGGCGTCCACACAGATACGCAGTATTTT.

The chain joins TRBV7-9 to TRBJ1-1; TRBD1 aligns across 8 bases. The germline V gene has CDR1 SEHNR and CDR2 FQNEAQ (reference sequence). With V trimmed by 5 bases and J by 1 base, 12 bases remained unmatched. The CDR3 is 17 residues long. The CDR3 nucleotides are TGTGCCAGCAGCGCGGGGACAGGCCCTTTAAAGAACACTGAAGCTTTCTTT. Its translation: CASSAGTGPLKNTEAFF.

V gene TRBV5-6 combines with J gene TRBJ1-4, with D hard to call. The ends were cut back, 0 bases at V and 3 bases at J, with 18 bases in the middle. This CDR3 comprises 18 residues. Germline V CDR1 and CDR2: SGHDT, YYEEEE. Here the CDR3 reads CASSLAVWAHSANEKLFF. DNA for the CDR3: TGTGCCAGCAGCTTGGCAGTTTGGGCGCACAGTGCTAATGAAAAACTGTTTTTT. Complete variable domain (other parts from reference TRBV5-6 and TRBJ1-4): DAGVTQSPTHLIKTRGQQVTLRCSPKSGHDTVSWYQQALGQGPQFIFQYYEEEERQRGNFPDRFSGHQFPNYSSELNVNALLLGDSALYLCASSLAVWAHSANEKLFFGSGTQLSVL.

The V and J genes are TRBV18 and TRBJ1-2, with D hard to call. Trimming pared 0 bases from V and 8 bases from J, leaving 7 bases between. This CDR3 spans 12 amino acids. Germline loops: CDR1 KGHSH, CDR2 LQKENI. CDR3 sequence (DNA): TGTGCCAGCTCACCACCACCGGGAGGCTACACCTTC. Translation gives CASSPPPGGYTF. Supplemented by reference TRBV18 and TRBJ1-2, the full variable domain reads NAGVMQNPRHLVRRRGQEARLRCSPMKGHSHVYWYRQLPEEGLKFMVYLQKENIIDESGMPKERFSAEFPKEGPSILRIQQVVRGDSAAYFCASSPPPGGYTFGSGTRLTVV.

The genes are TRBV7-2 and TRBJ1-3, with 8 bases aligning to TRBD1. The CDR3 has 15 amino acids. V dropped 4 bases and J dropped 2; count of bases not matched to a gene: 4. The germline CDR1 and CDR2 sequences are SGHTA and FQGNSA. The CDR3 region is CASSYGQGPGNTIYF. The DNA of the CDR3 is TGTGCCAGCAGCTATGGACAGGGCCCTGGAAACACCATATATTTT.

V usage is TRBV15 and J usage is TRBJ1-2; D not certain. The CDR3 has 15 residues. Germline CDR1 and CDR2: LNHNV and YYDKDF (reference sequence). Deletions cut 5 bases from V and 2 bases from J, with 15 bases between. CDR3 coding DNA: TGTGCCACCAGCCCACCGGAAACAGTAAACTATGGCTACACCTTC. Translation: CATSPPETVNYGYTF. Complete variable domain (other parts from reference TRBV15 and TRBJ1-2): DAMVIQNPRYQVTQFGKPVTLSCSQTLNHNVMYWYQQKSSQAPKLLFHYYDKDFNNEADTPDNFQSRRPNTSFCFLDIRSPGLGDTAMYLCATSPPETVNYGYTFGSGTRLTVV.

The gene calls are TRBV5-1 and TRBJ1-2; D gene ambiguous. Germline CDR1 and CDR2: SGHRS and YFSETQ. The CDR3 runs 15 residues. The V and J ends lost 4 bases and 0 bases respectively, with 13 bases between them. In DNA form, the CDR3 reads TGCGCCAGCAGCCCGATACCGGGAGCTAACTATGGCTACACCTTC. Amino acids: CASSPIPGANYGYTF.

CDR3 region: CAITTGESRHNEQFF. CDR3 nucleotides: TGTGCCATCACGACAGGGGAATCCCGACACAATGAGCAGTTCTTC. The chain employs TRBV10-3 and TRBJ2-1, with 8 bases matching TRBD1. V was pared by 7 bases and J by 5 bases, with 10 bases of the junction left unmatched. In germline, CDR1 is ENHRY, CDR2 SYGVKD. CDR3 size: 15 residues.

This chain joins TRBV6-6 and TRBJ1-4, with TRBD1 as a possible D gene (6 bases). Trimming removed 6 bases at V and 0 bases at J, with 8 bases between. Germline CDR1 MNHNY, CDR2 SVGAGI (reference sequence). The CDR3 consists of 14 residues. In DNA, the CDR3 is TGTGCCAGCAGAGGACAGACAACTAATGAAAAACTGTTTTTT. Encoded protein: CASRGQTTNEKLFF.

The genes are TRBV27 and TRBJ1-1; D gene unclear. The germline CDR1 and CDR2 sequences are MNHEY and SMNVEV (reference sequence). The CDR3 runs 15 residues. With 5 bases removed from V and 3 bases from J, the gap between germline ends came to 16 bases. CDR3 residues: CASSTLRLLYTEAFF. CDR3 DNA sequence: TGTGCCAGCAGTACCCTCAGACTCCTTTACACTGAAGCTTTCTTT.

CDR3 sequence (DNA): TGTGCCAGTAGCCGATCGACAGTCCCGTTCTTTACTAATGAAAAACTGTTTTTT. Translating gives CASSRSTVPFFTNEKLFF. The chain couples TRBV19 to TRBJ1-4, with D possibly TRBD1 on 5 matching bases. V dropped 6 bases and J dropped 2 bases, with 22 bases sitting between them. The germline gives CDR1 LNHDA, CDR2 SQIVND (reference sequence). The length of the CDR3 is 18 residues.

This chain connects TRBV9 to TRBJ1-4; 8 bases agree with TRBD1. V lost 10 bases and J lost 12; bases outside the gene matches: 29. Germline assignment: CDR1 SGDLS and CDR2 YYNGEE. The CDR3 covers 18 residues. CDR3 region: CALKMDREVNWAMLELFF. As DNA, the CDR3 is TGTGCCCTCAAAATGGACAGGGAAGTTAATTGGGCTATGTTGGAACTGTTTTTT. Supplemented by reference TRBV9 and TRBJ1-4, the full variable domain reads DSGVTQTPKHLITATGQRVTLRCSPRSGDLSVYWYQQSLDQGLQFLIQYYNGEERAKGNILERFSAQQFPDLHSELNLSSLELGDSALYFCALKMDREVNWAMLELFFGSGTQLSVL.

The gene calls are TRBV25-1 and TRBJ2-1; TRBD2 agrees at 7 bases. Germline V lookup: CDR1 MGHDK, CDR2 SYGVNS. This CDR3 is 16 amino acids long. Germline trimming cut 4 bases from V and 0 bases from J; bases unmatched to any gene: 6. This CDR3 is CASSGRGGPSYNEQFF. The CDR3, as DNA: TGTGCCAGCAGTGGGCGCGGGGGACCCTCCTACAATGAGCAGTTCTTC.

The V call is TRBV9, the J call TRBJ2-1; tentative D call: TRBD2 (5 bases). The length of the CDR3 is 15 residues. The germline V and J ends were trimmed by 4 bases and 7 bases, with 18 bases remaining between them. Germline CDR1 is SGDLS and CDR2 is YYNGEE. The CDR3 DNA sequence: TGTGCCAGCAGCCCTACTGGTGAGGGAATGAATGAGCAGTTCTTC. It encodes CASSPTGEGMNEQFF.

The chain joins TRBV28 to TRBJ1-4; D perhaps matches TRBD1 (5 bases). Germline V gives CDR1 MDHEN, CDR2 SYDVKM. The CDR3 runs 16 residues. The V gene lost 4 bases and the J gene lost 0 bases, with 12 bases spanning the gap. CDR3 coding DNA: TGTGCCAGCAGTTCCGGGGGGATCGCAACTAATGAAAAACTGTTTTTT. It yields the protein CASSSGGIATNEKLFF.

The gene calls are TRBV11-1 and TRBJ2-3; TRBD2 is a possible D gene (5 bases). Trimming took off 2 bases at V and 0 bases at J, with 12 bases between the two ends. The CDR3 extends over 16 amino acids. Germline CDR1 SGHAT, CDR2 FQDESV (reference sequence). The CDR3 DNA follows: TGTGCCAGCAGCTTACGGGCGGGCGGGAGCACAGATACGCAGTATTTT. Translation: CASSLRAGGSTDTQYF.

The rearrangement uses TRBV9 and TRBJ1-6; the match to TRBD1 covers 8 bases. Germline-derived CDR1 and CDR2 are SGDLS and YYNGEE. There are 16 residues in the CDR3. After removal of 0 bases from V and 6 bases from J, the junction contained 5 bases not matched to a gene. As DNA, the CDR3 is TGTGCCAGCAGCGTAGAAGGACAGGGCAGTAATTCACCCCTCCACTTT. Encoded protein: CASSVEGQGSNSPLHF.